The 3 T cell receptor beta chains below come from one sample, sequenced in a study of Ad26.COV2.S vaccination and SARS-CoV-2 variants. Assay used: immunoSEQ multiplex PCR; TCRdb lists only in-frame clones, some missing. The sample includes 350,000 to 600,000 clones, 80% to 90% of them seen just once. The treatment was: around 19 received Ad26.COV2.S at low or high dose, single or two shots; roughly five received placebo; per-sample allocation not given. The samples date from day 63 after the first vaccine or placebo injection. This sample comprised peripheral blood, obtained in a trial of Ad26.COV2.S vaccine versus placebo. The origin of the receptors is a person aged 18-65 years who received the Ad26.COV2.S COVID-19 vaccine or a placebo.

The gene calls are TRBV5-1 and TRBJ2-7, with a tentative D call TRBD1 (6 bases). Between the trimmed V and J ends, which lost 3 bases and 0 bases, there was a span of 7 bases. CDR3 length: 13 amino acids. The germline CDR1 and CDR2 sequences are SGHRS and YFSETQ. Here the CDR3 reads CASSSGHSYEQYF. The DNA of the CDR3 is TGCGCCAGCAGCTCGGGACACTCCTACGAGCAGTACTTC. Full variable domain (outside the CDR3, taken from reference TRBV5-1 and TRBJ2-7): KAGVTQTPRYLIKTRGQQVTLSCSPISGHRSVSWYQQTPGQGLQFLFEYFSETQRNKGNFPGRFSGRQFSNSRSEMNVSTLELGDSALYLCASSSGHSYEQYFGPGTRLTVT.

The V call is TRBV19, the J call TRBJ1-5; unclear D gene. The germline gives CDR1 LNHDA, CDR2 SQIVND (reference sequence). The CDR3 contains 16 residues. V lost 3 bases and J lost 0, with 12 bases in between. The DNA for the CDR3 is TGTGCCAGTAGTATCCGCCAGAGATTTAGCAATCAGCCCCAGCATTTT. Translation gives CASSIRQRFSNQPQHF.

This clone appeared once. This chain joins TRBV6-9 and TRBJ1-4; D unclear. V lost 1 base to trimming and J lost 10 bases, with 13 bases between them. The CDR3 extends over 14 amino acids. Germline CDR1 reads MNHGY; CDR2 reads SVAAGI. The DNA for the CDR3 is TGTGCCAGCAGTTATTGCTTTCGAGTGGTAAAACTGTTTTTT. Its translation: CASSYCFRVVKLFF.